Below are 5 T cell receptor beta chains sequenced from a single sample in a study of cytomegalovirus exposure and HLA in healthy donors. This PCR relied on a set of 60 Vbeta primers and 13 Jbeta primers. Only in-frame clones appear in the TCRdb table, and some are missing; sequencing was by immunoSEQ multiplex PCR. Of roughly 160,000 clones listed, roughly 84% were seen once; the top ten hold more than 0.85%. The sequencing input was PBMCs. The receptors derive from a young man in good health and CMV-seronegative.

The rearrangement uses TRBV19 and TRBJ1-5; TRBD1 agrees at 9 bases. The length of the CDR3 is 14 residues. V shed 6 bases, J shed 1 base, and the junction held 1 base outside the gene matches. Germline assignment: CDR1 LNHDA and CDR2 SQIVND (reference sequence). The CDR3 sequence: CASSGTGSNQPQHF. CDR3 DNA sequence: TGTGCCAGTAGCGGGACAGGGAGCAATCAGCCCCAGCATTTT.

CDR3 residues: CASSLMPIGQGGVEQYF. The CDR3 nucleotides read TGCGCCAGCAGCTTGATGCCAATTGGACAGGGCGGAGTCGAGCAGTACTTC. V gene TRBV5-1 combines with J gene TRBJ2-7; TRBD1 aligns across 8 bases. Unmatched junction bases numbered 15, after V lost 1 base and J lost 6 bases. This CDR3 is 17 amino acids long. From germline, CDR1 is SGHRS and CDR2 YFSETQ.

CDR3 nucleotide sequence: TGTGCCAGCAGTTTACCGAGACAGATGAACACTGAAGCTTTCTTT. Translation: CASSLPRQMNTEAFF. The V call is TRBV28, the J call TRBJ1-1; possible D gene TRBD1, 5 bases. Germline V gene sequence: CDR1 MDHEN, CDR2 SYDVKM. This CDR3 is 15 amino acids long. V was clipped by 2 bases and J by 0 bases, with 10 bases between them.

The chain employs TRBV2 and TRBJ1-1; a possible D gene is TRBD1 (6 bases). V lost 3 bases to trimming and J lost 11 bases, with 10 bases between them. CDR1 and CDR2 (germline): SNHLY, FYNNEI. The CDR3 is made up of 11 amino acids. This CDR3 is CASSEDSRAFF. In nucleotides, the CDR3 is TGTGCCAGCAGTGAGGACAGTCGGGCTTTCTTT.

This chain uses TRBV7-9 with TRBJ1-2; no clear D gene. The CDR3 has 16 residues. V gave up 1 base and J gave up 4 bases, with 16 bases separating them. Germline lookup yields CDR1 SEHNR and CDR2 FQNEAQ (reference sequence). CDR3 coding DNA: TGTGCCAGCAGCTTAGTTGCTGTAACGATACTCTATGGCTACACCTTC. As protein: CASSLVAVTILYGYTF.